The T cell receptor (beta chain) under discussion was sequenced for a study of blood T cell repertoires in COVID-19. Data came from immunoSEQ multiplex PCR; TCRdb stores just in-frame clones and leaves some out. The repertoire has around 130,000 clones, 80% to 90% of them found once; the top ten carry roughly 13%. Only a few counts were recorded for this clone. Sequencing was done on a sample of peripheral blood. The receptor comes from a human donor in a cohort sampled during active COVID-19.

CDR3 DNA: TGTGCCAGCAGCCATCGGACAGAAGCTTTCTTT. Residues: CASSHRTEAFF. The chain is built from TRBV3-1 (or the pseudogene TRBV3-2) and TRBJ1-1, with D tentatively TRBD1 (5 bases). Germline lookup yields CDR1 LGHDT and CDR2 YNNKEL (reference sequence). Deletions cut 3 bases from V and 8 bases from J, with 7 bases between. This CDR3 has 11 residues.